The 22 T cell receptor beta chains below all came from one sample that was sequenced in a study of blood T cell repertoires in COVID-19. Profiled with immunoSEQ multiplex PCR; TCRdb holds only in-frame clones, not every one. This table has some 200,000 clones, around 83% appearing once. Sequencing used peripheral blood. These receptors all stem from a man aged 45-65 years who had recovered from COVID-19.

The chain combines TRBV5-1 with TRBJ2-7; no definite D call. The germline CDR1 and CDR2 sequences are SGHRS and YFSETQ. The CDR3 is made up of 15 amino acids. V lost 2 bases, J lost 2 bases, and 14 bases lay in between. CDR3 sequence reads: CASSLGEASAYEQYF. The CDR3 DNA sequence: TGCGCCAGCAGCTTAGGTGAGGCCAGTGCCTACGAGCAGTACTTC.

CDR3 amino acids: CASSLSGVTDTQYF. Written as DNA, the CDR3 is TGTGCCAGCAGCCTTAGCGGAGTCACAGATACGCAGTATTTT. The chain has TRBV7-8 and TRBJ2-3, with a tentative D call TRBD2 (6 bases). The CDR3 loop spans 14 amino acids. Germline V gives CDR1 SGHVS, CDR2 FQNEAQ. Trimming removed 5 bases at V and 2 bases at J, with 11 bases between.

The genes are TRBV20-1 and TRBJ1-2, with D hard to call. The CDR3 is 12 amino acids. Germline-derived CDR1 and CDR2 are DFQATT and SNEGSKA (reference sequence). The V end was cut by 3 bases, the J end by 4 bases, with 9 bases between. The DNA of the CDR3 is TGCAGTGCTAGTGAAGAGGGCTATGGCTACACCTTC. Translating gives CSASEEGYGYTF.

This clone was detected only a few times. The CDR3 protein is CASSPSRITYEQYF. In DNA, the CDR3 is TGTGCCAGTAGTCCCTCCAGGATCACCTACGAGCAGTACTTC. V usage is TRBV19 and J usage is TRBJ2-7; D uncertain. Deletions cut 5 bases from V and 2 bases from J, with 13 bases between. CDR3 length equals 14 residues. Germline CDR1 and CDR2: LNHDA and SQIVND (reference sequence).

This chain uses TRBV28 with TRBJ1-5; tentatively, D is TRBD1 (6 bases). Per the germline V gene, CDR1 is MDHEN and CDR2 is SYDVKM. The V and J ends lost 6 bases and 1 base respectively, with 16 bases between them. CDR3 size: 16 residues. The CDR3 DNA reads as TGTGCCAGCAGCCGACCGACAGGAGCAAGCAATCAGCCCCAGCATTTT. This translates into CASSRPTGASNQPQHF.

This clone is a singleton in its sample. The chain carries TRBV5-1 and TRBJ1-1; unclear D gene. Germline CDR1 reads SGHRS; CDR2 reads YFSETQ. V was cut by 0 bases and J by 3 bases, with 12 bases left in between. This CDR3 spans 15 amino acids. The CDR3: CASSLGSGGYTEAFF. The CDR3 bases are TGCGCCAGCAGCTTGGGTTCGGGAGGTTACACTGAAGCTTTCTTT.

The rearrangement uses TRBV10-3 and TRBJ2-1; TRBD1 matches at 7 bases. The CDR3 consists of 12 residues. Germline V gene lookup returns CDR1 ENHRY and CDR2 SYGVKD. The junction had 3 bases not matched to a gene; V was cut back by 5 bases and J by 8 bases. The CDR3 sequence is CAISFDRDEQFF. CDR3 bases: TGTGCCATCAGTTTCGACAGGGATGAGCAGTTCTTC.

This clone was recorded only once. CDR3 DNA sequence: TGTGCCAGCAGCCCCCGGACTAGCGGGGAGCAGTACTTC. Translation: CASSPRTSGEQYF. The chain recombines TRBV6-5 with TRBJ2-7, with TRBD2 identical over 11 bases. The CDR3 totals 13 residues. The germline gives CDR1 MNHEY, CDR2 SVGAGI. V trimming: 6 bases; J trimming: 7 bases; junction bases outside the gene matches: 5.

The rearrangement links TRBV28 to TRBJ2-7, with D maybe TRBD1 (6 bases). From germline, CDR1 is MDHEN and CDR2 SYDVKM. The ends were cut back, 3 bases at V and 7 bases at J, with 13 bases in the middle. The CDR3 is 13 amino acids. CDR3 in DNA: TGTGCCAGCAGTTTCCCACCTCAGGGGGAGCAGTACTTC. It specifies CASSFPPQGEQYF.

The V call is TRBV6-2 or TRBV6-3, the J call TRBJ2-7, with TRBD1 identical over 7 bases. Trimming cost V 6 bases and J 1 base; bases outside gene matches: 9. This CDR3 is built from 15 residues. Germline V lookup: CDR1 MNHEY, CDR2 SVGEGT. This CDR3 is CASSPIQQGSYEQYF. CDR3 coding DNA: TGTGCCAGCAGCCCTATTCAACAGGGGTCCTACGAGCAGTACTTC.

The CDR3 sequence: CSAARRHEQFF. DNA of the CDR3: TGCAGTGCTGCCCGGAGGCATGAGCAGTTCTTC. The chain has TRBV20-1 and TRBJ2-1; a weak D match, TRBD2 (5 bases). Looked up from germline, CDR1 is DFQATT and CDR2 is SNEGSKA (reference sequence). There are 11 residues in the CDR3. Trimming shortened V by 5 bases and J by 8 bases, and 10 bases separated the two germline ends.

The gene calls are TRBV7-9 and TRBJ2-4, with D possibly matching TRBD2 (5 bases). CDR1 and CDR2 (germline): SEHNR, FQNEAQ (reference sequence). The CDR3 covers 15 residues. Trimming removed 0 bases from V and 1 base from J, with 7 bases in between. The CDR3 DNA sequence: TGTGCCAGCAGCTTAGCGGGAGTGGCCAAAAACATTCAGTACTTC. This gives the protein CASSLAGVAKNIQYF.

The rearrangement joins TRBV5-1 to TRBJ1-2, with D perhaps matching TRBD1 (6 bases). V was trimmed by 3 bases and J by 2 bases, leaving 11 bases between them. The germline V gene has CDR1 SGHRS and CDR2 YFSETQ. This CDR3 has 14 residues. The DNA of the CDR3 is TGCGCCAGCAGCTCCTCGGACAGCAACTATGGCTACACCTTC. It yields the protein CASSSSDSNYGYTF.

V usage is TRBV27 and J usage is TRBJ2-3, with 12 bases identical to TRBD2. Trimming removed 5 bases from V and 4 bases from J; junction bases left unmatched: 4. Germline V CDR1 and CDR2: MNHEY, SMNVEV (reference sequence). CDR3 length: 15 residues. CDR3 region: CASSPLAGGPDTQYF. CDR3 sequence (DNA): TGTGCCAGCAGTCCGCTAGCGGGAGGGCCAGATACGCAGTATTTT.

This clone was seen more than once but under ten times. The chain is built from TRBV11-2 and TRBJ2-3; 11 bases fit TRBD2. The ends lost 8 bases at V and 3 bases at J; junction bases unmatched: 19. CDR1 and CDR2 from the germline V gene are SGHAT and FQNNGV. The CDR3 is 19 residues long. The CDR3 reads CASSPGGTSGVWGTDTQYF. CDR3 coding DNA: TGTGCCAGCTCACCAGGGGGGACTAGCGGCGTCTGGGGGACAGATACGCAGTATTTT.

The chain is built from TRBV5-4 and TRBJ1-4; 9 bases line up with TRBD1. Losses at the gene ends were 6 bases for V and 5 bases for J; bases not matched to a gene: 11. CDR1 and CDR2 (germline): SGHNT, YYREEE (reference sequence). This CDR3 has 16 residues. CDR3 loop: CASNIQGAGSNEKLFF. As DNA, the CDR3 is TGTGCCAGCAACATACAGGGGGCCGGGTCAAATGAAAAACTGTTTTTT. Supplemented by reference TRBV5-4 and TRBJ1-4, the full variable domain reads ETGVTQSPTHLIKTRGQQVTLRCSSQSGHNTVSWYQQALGQGPQFIFQYYREEENGRGNFPPRFSGLQFPNYSSELNVNALELDDSALYLCASNIQGAGSNEKLFFGSGTQLSVL.

The chain joins TRBV6-5 to TRBJ2-7; a weak D match, TRBD1 (6 bases). CDR3 length equals 14 residues. The V and J ends lost 6 bases and 2 bases respectively, with 14 bases between them. CDR1 is MNHEY and CDR2 is SVGAGI in the germline V gene. CDR3 sequence reads: CASRQQGKTYEQYF. The CDR3 DNA reads as TGTGCCAGCAGGCAACAGGGAAAGACCTACGAGCAGTACTTC.

This clone was seen only once. The gene calls are TRBV6-5 and TRBJ1-1; TRBD1 agrees at 9 bases. Trimming removed 5 bases from V and 7 bases from J; junction bases left unmatched: 8. This CDR3 region has 14 residues. CDR1 is MNHEY, CDR2 SVGAGI, per germline. CDR3 DNA sequence: TGTGCCAGCAGTCCGCGACAGGGGGGAGGTGAAGCTTTCTTT. This gives the protein CASSPRQGGGEAFF.

V usage is TRBV6-5 and J usage is TRBJ1-4; D unclear. Germline CDR1 is MNHEY and CDR2 is SVGAGI. This CDR3 comprises 13 residues. V was trimmed by 6 bases and J by 8 bases, leaving 13 bases between them. CDR3: CASRLPYPEKLFF. CDR3 DNA sequence: TGTGCCAGCAGGTTACCCTACCCAGAAAAACTGTTTTTT.

This chain connects TRBV5-4 to TRBJ2-2, with a possible D match to TRBD2 (5 bases). Germline values: CDR1 SGHNT, CDR2 YYREEE (reference sequence). V lost 6 bases, J lost 4 bases, and 19 bases lay in between. CDR3 length: 16 residues. CDR3 nucleotide sequence: TGTGCCAGCACTCGGGCGGGCGGGCTAAGCACCGGGGAGCTGTTTTTT. It encodes CASTRAGGLSTGELFF.

Here the CDR3 reads CASSFGGVEAFF. The CDR3 nucleotides are TGTGCCAGCAGTTTTGGGGGGGTTGAAGCTTTCTTT. V usage is TRBV6-5 and J usage is TRBJ1-1, with a tentative D call TRBD1 (5 bases). Germline values: CDR1 MNHEY, CDR2 SVGAGI. The germline V and J ends were trimmed by 4 bases and 7 bases, with 10 bases remaining between them. CDR3 length equals 12 residues.

The chain combines TRBV4-1 with TRBJ1-2; D possibly corresponds to TRBD1 (5 bases). The germline V gene has CDR1 MGHRA and CDR2 YSYEKL. V lost 4 bases and J 0 bases, leaving 12 bases between the germline ends. The CDR3 extends over 15 amino acids. DNA for the CDR3: TGCGCCAGCAGCCCGGCCGGGGGAGCTAACTATGGCTACACCTTC. Amino acids: CASSPAGGANYGYTF.